This record covers a single TCR beta chain. The antigen is not known. Germline CDR1 MDHEN, CDR2 SYDVKM. Trimming left V 8 bases short and J 2 bases short, with 15 bases between. This CDR3 has 14 residues. At a deep level, the assay was run. TCRdb's copy holds only in-frame clones and misses some; the assay was immunoSEQ multiplex PCR. The sample has roughly 2.1 million clones; around 93% are singletons. These data come from a study of shared clonotypes between healthy human individuals. Study-level background: A few men and a couple of women, aged 18 to 49, were donors. Study-level points and caveats: Sorted-subset sequencing, rarefaction showed, was incomplete despite large depth.

CD45RO negativity and positive selection for CCR7 defined naive CD8 cells, a population that excluded terminally differentiated effector memory CD45RA+ cells. Sequencing was done on a sample of naive CD8+ T cells from PBMCs. The sequence derives from a man between 18 and 35 years old in good health. Some clones in this sample may be carry-over from other donors' samples. The rearrangement links TRBV28 to TRBJ1-1; TRBD1 is a possible D gene (6 bases). CDR3 DNA sequence: TGTGCCAGCCACCCAGGGGCCTCTAACACTGAAGCTTTCTTT. As protein: CASHPGASNTEAFF. The full variable domain, its missing parts supplied by reference TRBV28 and TRBJ1-1, is DVKVTQSSRYLVKRTGEKVFLECVQDMDHENMFWYRQDPGLGLRLIYFSYDVKMKEKGDIPEGYSVSREKKERFSLILESASTNQTSMYLCASHPGASNTEAFFGQGTRLTVV.